Listed here are 16 T cell receptor beta chains from one sample, sequenced in a study of identical twins. One entry per CDR3 protein, called by TCRdb with MiXCR from the 5' RACE reads. Here the sample spans about 520,000 distinct CDR3 sequences, less than 25% being singletons. These data also featured in a second study, about T cells expressing NK-cell markers.

Sequencing was performed on CD4+ T cells sorted from blood. All receptors derive from a woman aged 18 to 35 in good health.

Turning to this clonotype: Just one base apart from a much larger clone, this may be a read error. The genes are TRBV3-1 and TRBJ2-1, with D unresolved. Germline CDR1 and CDR2: LGHDT and YNNKEL (reference sequence). The V end lost 1 base, the J end lost 9 bases, and 4 bases lay between the germline ends. CDR3 size: 11 residues. The CDR3 sequence is CASSQAIEQFF. DNA of the CDR3: TGTGCCAGCAGCCAAGCTATTGAGCAGTTCTTC.

This clonotype has a count of ten or more. The chain couples TRBV12-3 or TRBV12-4 to TRBJ2-1; D gene uncertain. This CDR3 has 13 residues. V dropped 8 bases and J dropped 10 bases, with 18 bases sitting between them. In DNA form, the CDR3 reads TGTGCCAGCTCAGGTCCCCTCCGGATAGAGCAGTTCTTC. Its protein is CASSGPLRIEQFF.

This clonotype has more than one count but fewer than ten. The chain uses TRBV20-1 and TRBJ2-3; TRBD1 matches at 7 bases. The CDR3 consists of 13 residues. Germline V gene sequence: CDR1 DFQATT, CDR2 SNEGSKA (reference sequence). With V trimmed by 5 bases and J by 4 bases, 6 bases remained unmatched. The CDR3: CSAGRTGADTQYF. For the CDR3, the DNA is TGCAGTGCTGGAAGGACAGGCGCAGATACGCAGTATTTT.

The rearrangement links TRBV20-1 to TRBJ2-7; D gene unclear. Germline V gene lookup returns CDR1 DFQATT and CDR2 SNEGSKA (reference sequence). The CDR3 runs to 13 residues. The germline V and J ends were trimmed by 6 bases and 3 bases, with 15 bases remaining between them. CDR3: CSAKTLKRYEQYF. The CDR3 DNA sequence: TGCAGTGCCAAAACCTTAAAGCGCTACGAGCAGTACTTC.

The J gene is TRBJ2-6, the V gene TRBV11-2, with D unclear. The CDR3 runs to 14 residues. Trimming pared 6 bases from V and 0 bases from J, leaving 6 bases between. In germline, CDR1 is SGHAT, CDR2 FQNNGV. This CDR3 reads CASRPPSGANVLTF. CDR3 nucleotide sequence: TGTGCCAGCAGGCCTCCCTCTGGGGCCAACGTCCTGACTTTC.

V usage is TRBV21-1 and J usage is TRBJ2-5. TRBV21-1 is a recognized pseudogene. The CDR3 sequence is 11 residues long. CDR3: CASSMMETQYF. DNA of the CDR3: TGTGCCAGCAGCATGATGGAGACCCAGTACTTC.

This clonotype was seen only once. The rearrangement links TRBV4-3 to TRBJ2-3, with TRBD2 matching 12 bases. J gave up 4 bases and V 1 base, and 6 bases lay outside the gene matches. The CDR3 consists of 17 residues. CDR1 and CDR2 (germline): LGHNA, YSLEER. Here the CDR3 reads CASSQGFLAGGADTQYF. The CDR3 DNA reads TGCGCCAGCAGCCAAGGATTCCTAGCGGGAGGGGCAGATACGCAGTATTTT.

This clonotype was detected a few times. This rearrangement joins TRBV9 to TRBJ2-5; 10 bases are shared with TRBD2. The CDR3 contains 15 residues. The germline CDR1 and CDR2 sequences are SGDLS and YYNGEE. The trim removed 4 bases at V and 7 bases at J, leaving 10 bases unmatched. The CDR3 reads CASSLDSSGGVTQYF. The CDR3 DNA reads TGTGCCAGCAGCCTCGATTCTAGCGGGGGAGTGACCCAGTACTTC.

The gene calls are TRBV6-5 and TRBJ2-2; 10 nucleotides match TRBD1. From germline, CDR1 is MNHEY and CDR2 SVGAGI. The CDR3 consists of 17 residues. Germline trimming cut 0 bases from V and 6 bases from J; bases unmatched to any gene: 7. The CDR3 DNA reads TGTGCCAGCAGTTACTCGGGACAGGGGTATTCGGCCGGGGAGCTGTTTTTT. This encodes CASSYSGQGYSAGELFF.

The chain combines TRBV5-1 with TRBJ2-1; a possible D gene is TRBD2 (6 bases). Germline V lookup: CDR1 SGHRS, CDR2 YFSETQ. The V end lost 0 bases, the J end lost 2 bases, and 9 bases lay between the germline ends. CDR3 length equals 15 residues. The CDR3 reads CASSLVREAYNEQFF. As DNA, the CDR3 is TGCGCCAGCAGCTTGGTGCGGGAAGCCTACAATGAGCAGTTCTTC. Variable domain in full (rest from reference TRBV5-1 and TRBJ2-1): KAGVTQTPRYLIKTRGQQVTLSCSPISGHRSVSWYQQTPGQGLQFLFEYFSETQRNKGNFPGRFSGRQFSNSRSEMNVSTLELGDSALYLCASSLVREAYNEQFFGPGTRLTVL.

The chain employs TRBV15 and TRBJ2-7; D ambiguous. The CDR3 spans 12 residues. CDR1 and CDR2 from the germline V gene are LNHNV and YYDKDF (reference sequence). V lost 3 bases, J lost 7 bases, and 10 bases lay in between. The CDR3 here is CATSRLSGEQYF. The DNA of the CDR3 is TGTGCCACCAGCAGGTTGTCGGGTGAGCAGTACTTC.

The chain joins TRBV20-1 to TRBJ2-7; TRBD2 is a possible D gene (6 bases). V lost 6 bases, J lost 0 bases, and 12 bases lay in between. Germline CDR1 reads DFQATT; CDR2 reads SNEGSKA (reference sequence). This CDR3 comprises 13 residues. CDR3 sequence reads: CSAHRDSSYEQYF. The CDR3 DNA reads TGCAGTGCCCACCGGGACTCCTCCTACGAGCAGTACTTC.

This clonotype showed up many times. The rearrangement uses TRBV20-1 and TRBJ1-6, with D possibly TRBD1 on 5 matching bases. Trimming stripped 6 bases from V and 3 bases from J, with 12 bases between. The CDR3 consists of 14 residues. Germline values: CDR1 DFQATT, CDR2 SNEGSKA (reference sequence). The CDR3 protein is CSAAGGDYNSPLHF. CDR3 sequence (DNA): TGCAGTGCCGCCGGGGGAGACTATAATTCACCCCTCCACTTT.

This clonotype was seen more than once but under ten times. This chain connects TRBV29-1 to TRBJ2-5, with a weak D call TRBD2 (6 bases). V dropped 3 bases and J dropped 7 bases, with 6 bases sitting between them. The V gene's germline CDR1 is SQVTM and CDR2 ANQGSEA. This CDR3 has 10 residues. In DNA, the CDR3 is TGCAGCGTTGATAGCGGGACCCAGTACTTC. Amino acid sequence: CSVDSGTQYF.

This chain links TRBV5-1 with TRBJ2-7; D tentatively reads TRBD1 or TRBD2 (5 bases each). The V end lost 4 bases, the J end lost 6 bases, and 23 bases lay between the germline ends. Germline V gene sequence: CDR1 SGHRS, CDR2 YFSETQ. The CDR3 sequence is 16 residues long. CDR3 loop: CASSPVGPRVWFEQYF. As DNA, the CDR3 is TGCGCCAGCAGCCCGGTGGGACCTAGGGTCTGGTTCGAGCAGTACTTC.

The chain recombines TRBV7-2 with TRBJ1-5; tentatively, D is TRBD1 (6 bases). Trimming cost V 2 bases and J 3 bases, with 11 bases left between them. Germline values: CDR1 SGHTA, CDR2 FQGNSA. This CDR3 has 15 amino acids. CDR3 in amino acids: CASSLLGGPNQPQHF. The DNA of the CDR3 is TGTGCCAGCAGCTTACTCGGGGGGCCCAATCAGCCCCAGCATTTT.